This T cell receptor beta chain was recorded in a study of blood T cell repertoires in COVID-19. This clone was seen a handful of times. Sequenced by immunoSEQ multiplex PCR; TCRdb stores in-frame clones only, minus some. The sample has tens of thousands of clones; around 81% are singletons. The sequence came from a man of 80 years or more with COVID-19, enrolled during active disease. Sequencing was done on a sample of peripheral blood.

In DNA, the CDR3 is TGCGCCAGCAGCTTGGCCGGGGGGAACAATGAGCAGTTCTTC. It yields the protein CASSLAGGNNEQFF. The chain links TRBV5-1 to TRBJ2-1; TRBD2 matches at 7 bases. The germline V gene encodes CDR1 SGHRS and CDR2 YFSETQ. The CDR3 sequence is 14 residues long. With 0 bases clipped from V and 5 bases from J, the junction kept 2 bases outside the gene matches. The full variable domain, its missing parts supplied by reference TRBV5-1 and TRBJ2-1, is KAGVTQTPRYLIKTRGQQVTLSCSPISGHRSVSWYQQTPGQGLQFLFEYFSETQRNKGNFPGRFSGRQFSNSRSEMNVSTLELGDSALYLCASSLAGGNNEQFFGPGTRLTVL.